Following are 28 T cell receptor beta chains from one sample sequenced in a study of persistence of HIV-infected CD4 T cells. Sequencing used immunoSEQ version 4 in survey mode. Using immunoSEQ multiplex PCR, the repertoire was profiled, and TCRdb retains in-frame clones only, with some absent. Here the sample spans about 40,000 clones, 85% to 90% being singletons. These receptors' antigens are unknown. Overlapping HIV-1 Gag 15-mer peptides at about 1 ug per peptide per mL were used. CD40L-negative CD69-negative CD45RO-high memory CD4+ T cells were sorted as populations depleted of antigen-responding cells. The specimen was cultured CD4+ T cells from PBMCs, collected from a patient who received antiretroviral therapy. The receptors stem from an adult with HIV. The donor label of this sample is uncertain.

V usage is TRBV10-3 and J usage is TRBJ1-2; 10 positions match TRBD1. Germline V lookup: CDR1 ENHRY, CDR2 SYGVKD. The trim removed 6 bases at V and 6 bases at J, leaving 7 bases unmatched. There are 14 residues in the CDR3. The CDR3 DNA sequence: TGTGCCATCAGGGACGGGACAGGGGAGGATGGCTACACCTTC. It translates to CAIRDGTGEDGYTF.

V and J are TRBV11-2 and TRBJ2-3; D possibly matches TRBD1 or TRBD2 (5 bases each). This CDR3 is built from 17 residues. Germline CDR1 is SGHAT and CDR2 is FQNNGV. V was pared by 5 bases and J by 1 base, with 19 bases between. The chain's CDR3 is CASSGSTGPRGTDTQYF. DNA of the CDR3: TGTGCCAGCAGCGGAAGTACGGGGCCCCGGGGCACAGATACGCAGTATTTT.

The chain couples TRBV7-2 to TRBJ2-7; 7 bases are a match to TRBD1. Germline V gene data show CDR1 as SGHTA and CDR2 as FQGNSA. The CDR3 has 15 amino acids. V dropped 1 base and J dropped 3; count of bases not matched to a gene: 6. The CDR3, as DNA: TGTGCCAGCAGCTTAGGTGTAGGGGGCTTCTACGAGCAGTACTTC. Protein product: CASSLGVGGFYEQYF.

The chain links TRBV5-6 to TRBJ2-7, with D possibly TRBD1 on 6 matching bases. Per the germline V gene, CDR1 is SGHDT and CDR2 is YYEEEE. V was clipped by 2 bases and J by 6 bases, with 15 bases between them. This CDR3 has 14 residues. CDR3 bases: TGTGCCAGCAGCTTTTCCGGCCGCAGGGGCGAGCAGTACTTC. This encodes CASSFSGRRGEQYF.

The rearrangement joins TRBV2 to TRBJ1-2, with unresolved D. From germline, CDR1 is SNHLY and CDR2 FYNNEI. Trimming removed 4 bases at V and 1 base at J, with 13 bases between. The CDR3 length is 15 residues. CDR3: CASSASTRNNYGYTF. The CDR3 nucleotides read TGTGCCAGCAGTGCGTCCACCAGGAATAACTATGGCTACACCTTC.

The chain recombines TRBV4-2 with TRBJ1-3; D is perhaps TRBD1 (6 bases). This CDR3 has 18 amino acids. The germline V gene has CDR1 LGHNA and CDR2 YNFKEQ. V was shortened by 1 base and J by 0 bases, with 16 bases between the two germline ends. The CDR3 bases are TGTGCCAGCAGCCAAGGGGGGGCAGGGCGCTTCTCTGGAAACACCATATATTTT. It translates to CASSQGGAGRFSGNTIYF.

The chain is built from TRBV10-1 and TRBJ2-1; no definite D call. V dropped 2 bases and J dropped 7 bases, with 9 bases sitting between them. Per the germline V gene, CDR1 is WNHNN and CDR2 is SYGVQD (reference sequence). CDR3 length equals 13 residues. In DNA, the CDR3 is TGCGCCAGCAGTGAGGGGTCTGGGAATGAGCAGTTCTTC. Its protein is CASSEGSGNEQFF.

The V gene is TRBV27, the J gene TRBJ2-3, with unresolved D. This CDR3 region has 15 residues. The V end lost 5 bases, the J end lost 4 bases, and 16 bases lay between the germline ends. Germline CDR1 and CDR2: MNHEY and SMNVEV (reference sequence). CDR3 bases: TGTGCCAGCAGTCTCCGAGGAGAATCTCCAGATACGCAGTATTTT. Amino acids: CASSLRGESPDTQYF.

The J gene is TRBJ2-7, the V gene TRBV6-5; TRBD1 matches at 8 bases. V lost 6 bases, J lost 5 bases, and 6 bases stayed unmatched. Per the germline V gene, CDR1 is MNHEY and CDR2 is SVGAGI. The CDR3 sequence is 13 residues long. CDR3 DNA sequence: TGTGCCAGCAGCCACGGGACAGGAAACGAGCAGTACTTC. Its translation: CASSHGTGNEQYF.

This clone was seen more than once but under ten times. The genes are TRBV18 and TRBJ2-1, with D perhaps matching TRBD1 (5 bases). The CDR3 length is 14 residues. Trimming removed 6 bases from V and 8 bases from J, with 17 bases in between. The V gene's germline CDR1 is KGHSH and CDR2 LQKENI. The CDR3 DNA sequence: TGTGCCAGCTCGCCCACAGACAGTGGGGATGAGCAGTTCTTC. It codes for CASSPTDSGDEQFF. The full variable domain, in which reference TRBV18 and TRBJ2-1 provide the parts outside the CDR3, is NAGVMQNPRHLVRRRGQEARLRCSPMKGHSHVYWYRQLPEEGLKFMVYLQKENIIDESGMPKERFSAEFPKEGPSILRIQQVVRGDSAAYFCASSPTDSGDEQFFGPGTRLTVL.

This chain joins TRBV5-1 and TRBJ1-5; TRBD1 matches 9 bases. The CDR3 spans 17 residues. Germline CDR1 is SGHRS and CDR2 is YFSETQ. V lost 0 bases and J lost 0; bases outside the gene matches: 4. CDR3 residues: CASSLGRDRASNQPQHF. The CDR3 nucleotides are TGCGCCAGCAGCTTGGGTCGGGACAGGGCTAGCAATCAGCCCCAGCATTTT.

This chain links TRBV5-1 with TRBJ2-2; weak D call: TRBD2 (6 bases). This CDR3 is 16 amino acids long. The germline V gene has CDR1 SGHRS and CDR2 YFSETQ. The V and J ends lost 3 bases and 0 bases respectively, with 12 bases between them. The chain's CDR3 is CASSSEGTANTGELFF. Written as DNA, the CDR3 is TGCGCCAGCAGCTCGGAGGGGACCGCGAACACCGGGGAGCTGTTTTTT.

CDR3 bases: TGTGCCAGCAGTTCGACCACCGGGGAGCTGTTTTTT. It is translated as CASSSTTGELFF. This rearrangement joins TRBV6-5 to TRBJ2-2; D is uncertain. Germline values: CDR1 MNHEY, CDR2 SVGAGI. This CDR3 has 12 residues. Trimming left V 4 bases short and J 4 bases short, with 4 bases between.

With respect to this clone: Distinct nucleotide sequences in the sample also encode this CDR3. V is TRBV19 and J is TRBJ2-3; 16 bases fit TRBD2. This CDR3 is built from 17 residues. J lost 2 bases, V lost 5 bases, and 4 bases had no gene match. CDR1 is LNHDA and CDR2 is SQIVND in the germline V gene (reference sequence). This CDR3 is CASSRGLAGGITDTQYF. The CDR3 nucleotides are TGTGCCAGTAGTCGGGGACTAGCGGGGGGGATCACAGATACGCAGTATTTT. Filled out from reference TRBV19 and TRBJ2-3, the complete variable domain reads DGGITQSPKYLFRKEGQNVTLSCEQNLNHDAMYWYRQDPGQGLRLIYYSQIVNDFQKGDIAEGYSVSREKKESFPLTVTSAQKNPTAFYLCASSRGLAGGITDTQYFGPGTRLTVL.

The chain couples TRBV5-8 to TRBJ1-1, with TRBD1 matching 7 bases. The CDR3 is 15 amino acids. The V gene end was trimmed by 4 bases and the J gene end by 1 base; junction bases not matched to a gene: 7. Germline CDR1 and CDR2: SGHTS and YDEGEE. The CDR3 protein is CASSEGTVANTEAFF. The DNA of the CDR3 is TGTGCCAGCAGCGAGGGGACAGTAGCGAACACTGAAGCTTTCTTT.

The chain carries TRBV5-1 and TRBJ2-6, with D perhaps being TRBD1 or TRBD2 (5 bases each). Germline lookup yields CDR1 SGHRS and CDR2 YFSETQ. The CDR3 contains 15 residues. Trimming left V 7 bases short and J 0 bases short, with 11 bases between. The DNA for the CDR3 is TGCGCCAGCGGGACGGGTAGCTCTGGGGCCAACGTCCTGACTTTC. Translated, it gives CASGTGSSGANVLTF.

This rearrangement joins TRBV12-3 or TRBV12-4 to TRBJ2-3; possibly TRBD2 for D (7 bases). The CDR3 has 13 residues. V lost 7 bases and J lost 8, with 16 bases in between. CDR3 coding DNA: TGTGCCAGCATTGGGGGAGGGGGGAGTACGCAGTATTTT. This codes for CASIGGGGSTQYF.

The V and J genes are TRBV4-1 and TRBJ2-1; D is perhaps TRBD1 (6 bases). The germline CDR1 and CDR2 sequences are MGHRA and YSYEKL. Trimming cost V 0 bases and J 1 base, with 7 bases left between them. CDR3 length equals 15 residues. The CDR3 DNA reads TGCGCCAGCAGCCAAGATAGGGGGTCCTACAATGAGCAGTTCTTC. Translation gives CASSQDRGSYNEQFF.

The CDR3: CASSPTRGATNEKLFF. Here the CDR3 DNA reads TGTGCCAGCAGCCCCACCAGGGGGGCAACTAATGAAAAACTGTTTTTT. V and J are TRBV7-2 and TRBJ1-4; TRBD1 agrees at 7 bases. Germline-derived CDR1 and CDR2 are SGHTA and FQGNSA. This CDR3 has 16 residues. V shed 5 bases, J shed 0 bases, and the junction held 6 bases outside the gene matches.

This clone was picked up one time. The rearrangement joins TRBV10-3 to TRBJ2-3, with 10 positions matching TRBD2. The germline CDR1 and CDR2 sequences are ENHRY and SYGVKD. Germline trimming cut 6 bases from V and 6 bases from J; bases unmatched to any gene: 6. The CDR3 runs to 14 residues. For the CDR3, the DNA is TGTGCCATCAGCCTCCTACTAGCGGGGGATACGCAGTATTTT. As protein: CAISLLLAGDTQYF.

The sample holds a few counts of this clone. The chain recombines TRBV19 with TRBJ1-2; D is ambiguous. CDR1 is LNHDA, CDR2 SQIVND, per germline (reference sequence). Trimming removed 3 bases from V and 5 bases from J, with 10 bases in between. The CDR3 length is 13 residues. This CDR3 is CASSIPGYYGYTF. The CDR3 DNA reads as TGTGCCAGTAGTATTCCGGGTTATTATGGCTACACCTTC.

This clone was seen a handful of times. V is TRBV20-1 and J is TRBJ1-2; D is possibly TRBD1 (6 bases). The germline V gene encodes CDR1 DFQATT and CDR2 SNEGSKA (reference sequence). The CDR3 totals 12 residues. V dropped 3 bases and J dropped 5 bases, with 10 bases sitting between them. The CDR3 region is CSASLRGYGYTF. The CDR3 nucleotides read TGCAGTGCTAGTCTAAGGGGGTATGGCTACACCTTC.

The V call is TRBV28, the J call TRBJ2-1; D is unclear. The CDR3 is 13 residues long. Trimming cost V 7 bases and J 5 bases, with 12 bases left between them. Germline lookup yields CDR1 MDHEN and CDR2 SYDVKM. The CDR3 nucleotides read TGTGCCAGCAAAACTGGGTTCCACAATGAGCAGTTCTTC. Translation: CASKTGFHNEQFF.

The chain couples TRBV7-9 to TRBJ1-4; possible D gene TRBD1, 6 bases. CDR3 length equals 14 residues. The V gene lost 3 bases and the J gene lost 9 bases, with 14 bases spanning the gap. CDR1 and CDR2 (germline): SEHNR, FQNEAQ (reference sequence). CDR3 region: CASSFGGGAQKLFF. The DNA for the CDR3 is TGTGCCAGCAGCTTCGGAGGGGGTGCGCAAAAACTGTTTTTT.

This rearrangement joins TRBV5-6 to TRBJ2-7; 9 bases are shared with TRBD1. J gave up 7 bases and V 4 bases, and 9 bases lay outside the gene matches. Germline V lookup: CDR1 SGHDT, CDR2 YYEEEE. The CDR3 totals 14 residues. The CDR3 nucleotides read TGTGCCAGCAGCCGTACGGGACAGGGTCGGGAGCAGTACTTC. Translated: CASSRTGQGREQYF.

The V gene is TRBV3-1 (or the pseudogene TRBV3-2), the J gene TRBJ1-2; no reliable D call. The ends were cut back, 1 base at V and 5 bases at J, with 8 bases in the middle. CDR3 length equals 13 residues. CDR1 LGHDT and CDR2 YNNKEL come from the germline V gene (reference sequence). Here the CDR3 DNA reads TGTGCCAGCAGCCAAGCGGCAGGTTATGGCTACACCTTC. Protein product: CASSQAAGYGYTF.

The chain is built from TRBV19 and TRBJ1-5; 10 positions match TRBD1. V shed 6 bases, J shed 0 bases, and the junction held 5 bases outside the gene matches. CDR3 length: 16 amino acids. Germline V gene data show CDR1 as LNHDA and CDR2 as SQIVND (reference sequence). CDR3 amino acids: CASSDRGRASNQPQHF. Here the CDR3 DNA reads TGTGCCAGTAGCGACAGGGGGCGGGCTAGCAATCAGCCCCAGCATTTT.

This clone showed up just a few times. This sequence joins TRBV5-1 and TRBJ1-5; no definite D call. V was cut by 0 bases and J by 0 bases, with 7 bases left in between. The germline gives CDR1 SGHRS, CDR2 YFSETQ. This CDR3 has 15 amino acids. CDR3 sequence (DNA): TGCGCCAGCAGCTTGGGTCCGTCTAGCAATCAGCCCCAGCATTTT. It encodes CASSLGPSSNQPQHF.